This TCR beta chain emerged from a study of cytomegalovirus exposure and HLA in healthy donors. The PCR had 60 Vbeta and 13 Jbeta primers. Original processing notes: Around 11 million shared chains were among the approximately 76 million unique TCR beta chains that a later analysis counted. The method was immunoSEQ multiplex PCR; TCRdb's version includes in-frame clones alone and lacks a portion of them. V and J calls and clone size are copied from that table; D and trimming were computed from the DNA. The sample lists some 120,000 clones, roughly 74% occurring once. The CDR3 length is 13 residues. Germline assignment: CDR1 SNHLY and CDR2 FYNNEI. Losses at the gene ends were 4 bases for V and 6 bases for J; bases not matched to a gene: 1.

This clonotype was obtained from a woman aged 50 to 60 in good health and CMV-seropositive. The material sequenced was PBMCs. The rearrangement uses TRBV2 and TRBJ2-3, with 10 bases identical to TRBD1. The CDR3 region is CASSGDRGDTQYF. In DNA, the CDR3 is TGTGCCAGCAGTGGGGACAGGGGTGATACGCAGTATTTT.